These T cell receptor beta chains were read from a single sample in a study of blood T cell repertoires in COVID-19. The repertoire was sequenced with immunoSEQ multiplex PCR; TCRdb's copy has only in-frame clones and lacks some. The table includes a few hundred thousand clones, roughly 85% detected once. Sequencing was performed on PBMCs or T cells enriched from blood (not recorded which). These receptors came from a man aged 25 to 40 who had recovered from COVID-19. Both conserved end residues are part of each CDR3. A D gene is named only where the DNA matches it firmly. Where a row states a size, it is once, few, many or the class of an expanded clone; other rows omit it.

cdr3_aa	cdr3_nt	v_call	j_call	clone_size	cdr3_length	d_call
CASSLDLLGVASPLHF	TGTGCCAGCAGCTTAGATCTATTAGGGGTTGCTTCACCCCTCCACTTT	TRBV11-2	TRBJ1-6	-	16	-
CASSLNYEQYF	TGTGCCAGCAGCCTCAACTACGAGCAGTACTTC	TRBV7-8	TRBJ2-7	-	11	-
CASGLTGNSPLHF	TGTGCCAGCGGATTAACAGGGAATTCACCCCTCCACTTT	TRBV27	TRBJ1-6	-	13	-
CASTFGTGVAYNEQFF	TGTGCCAGCACGTTTGGTACGGGGGTGGCCTACAATGAGCAGTTCTTC	TRBV5-4	TRBJ2-1	-	16	-
CASSPNDRGRGYTF	TGTGCCAGCAGTCCTAATGACAGGGGGCGCGGCTACACCTTC	TRBV6-5	TRBJ1-2	-	14	TRBD1
CASSPTVVFQVNNSPLHF	TGTGCCAGCAGCCCTACAGTTGTATTCCAAGTGAATAATTCACCCCTCCACTTT	TRBV5-5	TRBJ1-6	-	18	-
CASSPTISGANVLTF	TGTGCCAGTAGTCCCACTATCTCTGGGGCCAACGTCCTGACTTTC	TRBV19	TRBJ2-6	few	15	-
CAISRQGAGYTF	TGTGCCATCAGTCGACAGGGGGCGGGCTACACCTTC	TRBV10-3	TRBJ1-2	few	12	TRBD1
CSASTRQGARYGYTF	TGCAGTGCTAGTACTCGACAGGGGGCGCGTTATGGCTACACCTTC	TRBV20-1	TRBJ1-2	-	15	TRBD1
CATGLYGGANVLTF	TGTGCCACAGGGTTGTATGGTGGGGCCAACGTCCTGACTTTC	TRBV19	TRBJ2-6	once	14	-
CASSLVGGNEQFF	TGTGCCAGCAGCTTAGTCGGTGGCAATGAGCAGTTCTTC	TRBV5-6	TRBJ2-1	-	13	-
CASSLGGGGTEAFF	TGTGCCAGCAGCTTAGGGGGCGGAGGCACTGAAGCTTTCTTT	TRBV5-6	TRBJ1-1	-	14	TRBD1
CASSQVRDAGLSGGYTF	TGTGCCAGCAGCCAAGTTAGGGATGCGGGTCTGAGTGGTGGCTACACCTTC	TRBV3-1/TRBV3-2	TRBJ1-2	-	17	-
CASSERDREGYGYTF	TGCGCCAGCAGTGAGCGCGACAGGGAAGGCTATGGCTACACCTTC	TRBV10-2	TRBJ1-2	-	15	TRBD1
CASSTTQGGSYGYTF	TGTGCCAGCAGTACAACACAGGGGGGAAGCTATGGCTACACCTTC	TRBV25-1	TRBJ1-2	-	15	TRBD1
CASSDGTSGEQYF	TGTGCCAGCAGCGACGGGACTAGCGGCGAGCAGTACTTC	TRBV21-1	TRBJ2-7	few	13	-
CAWTEAGFEAFF	TGTGCCTGGACGGAAGCGGGGTTTGAAGCTTTCTTT	TRBV30	TRBJ1-1	-	12	-
CASSYATDTNYGYTF	TGTGCCAGCAGTTACGCGACAGATACTAACTATGGCTACACCTTC	TRBV6-5	TRBJ1-2	-	15	-
CASGIGTGDYGYTF	TGTGCCAGCGGAATCGGGACAGGAGACTATGGCTACACCTTC	TRBV5-4	TRBJ1-2	-	14	TRBD1
CSVGAGFNQPQHF	TGCAGCGTTGGTGCCGGGTTTAATCAGCCCCAGCATTTT	TRBV29-1	TRBJ1-5	-	13	-
CASSMGTGTSLGVYF	TGTGCCAGTAGTATGGGGACAGGGACCTCCCTCGGTGTGTACTTC	TRBV19	TRBJ2-7	-	15	TRBD1
CASSETGAQETQYF	TGCGCCAGCAGCGAGACAGGGGCCCAAGAGACCCAGTACTTC	TRBV5-1	TRBJ2-5	-	14	TRBD1
CASSDQAGSADTQYF	TGTGCCAGCAGTGACCAGGCAGGGTCGGCAGATACGCAGTATTTT	TRBV6-4	TRBJ2-3	-	15	-
CASSTFSQGEGDTEAFF	TGTGCCAGTAGTACCTTCTCTCAGGGTGAGGGGGACACTGAAGCTTTCTTT	TRBV19	TRBJ1-1	few	17	-
CAWSPPGQVTVQPQHF	TGTGCCTGGAGCCCCCCGGGACAGGTAACCGTCCAGCCCCAGCATTTT	TRBV30	TRBJ1-5	-	16	TRBD1
CASSLTSGGAYEQFF	TGCGCCAGCAGCTTGACTAGCGGGGGGGCCTATGAGCAGTTCTTC	TRBV5-1	TRBJ2-1	-	15	TRBD2
CASRLDSTEAFF	TGTGCCAGCAGGTTGGACAGTACTGAAGCTTTCTTT	TRBV5-4	TRBJ1-1	-	12	-
CASSLGGGGPATQYF	TGTGCCAGCAGCTTAGGAGGCGGGGGGCCAGCGACCCAGTACTTC	TRBV7-2	TRBJ2-5	-	15	TRBD2
CASRSQGNYGYTF	TGTGCCAGCAGGAGCCAGGGGAACTATGGCTACACCTTC	TRBV12-3/TRBV12-4	TRBJ1-2	-	13	-
CSASTLENSPLHF	TGCAGTGCTAGTACTCTAGAGAATTCACCCCTCCACTTT	TRBV20-1	TRBJ1-6	once	13	-
CAWGQGGSHGYTF	TGTGCCTGGGGACAGGGGGGTTCACATGGCTACACCTTC	TRBV30	TRBJ1-2	-	13	TRBD1
CASSFLGDTEAFF	TGTGCCAGCAGTTTTCTGGGAGACACTGAAGCTTTCTTT	TRBV5-5	TRBJ1-1	-	13	-
CSVAGGETNEQYF	TGCAGCGTTGCGGGGGGCGAGACCAACGAGCAGTACTTC	TRBV29-1	TRBJ2-7	-	13	-
CASSRSGGSTDTQYF	TGTGCCAGCAGCCGTAGCGGGGGGAGCACAGATACGCAGTATTTT	TRBV7-2	TRBJ2-3	-	15	TRBD2
CASSLSSGGADTQYF	TGCGCCAGCAGCTTATCTAGCGGGGGGGCAGATACGCAGTATTTT	TRBV5-1	TRBJ2-3	-	15	TRBD2
CASSLVTQFHQPQHF	TGTGCCAGCAGCTTAGTGACACAATTCCATCAGCCCCAGCATTTT	TRBV7-2	TRBJ1-5	-	15	-
CAWSVQSGQGGSPLHF	TGTGCCTGGAGTGTACAATCTGGACAGGGGGGATCACCCCTCCACTTT	TRBV30	TRBJ1-6	-	16	TRBD1
CASSARDSVISSEKLFF	TGTGCCAGCAGCGCCCGGGACAGCGTTATTTCTAGTGAAAAACTGTTTTTT	TRBV21-1	TRBJ1-4	-	17	-
CASSRISGTENYGYTF	TGTGCCAGCAGTCGGATATCCGGGACAGAGAACTATGGCTACACCTTC	TRBV27	TRBJ1-2	few	16	TRBD1
CASSQVLGGRKEAKNIQYF	TGTGCCAGCAGCCAAGTATTGGGGGGGCGAAAGGAGGCCAAAAACATTCAGTACTTC	TRBV4-2	TRBJ2-4	-	19	-
CASSPQDRGILGYTF	TGTGCCAGCAGTCCACAGGACAGGGGGATTCTAGGCTACACCTTC	TRBV27	TRBJ1-2	-	15	TRBD1